This T cell receptor beta chain was observed in a study of cytomegalovirus exposure and HLA in healthy donors listed by TCRdb under 2017. Describing the broader study: A later analysis indicated that the 110 or so validation repertoires were generated on the platform also employed for the 700 or so repertoires of the first cohort. The study aimed to test whether cataloging public T cell receptors could reveal signatures of past pathogen exposure. Along with the approximately 620-subject first cohort, a separate validation cohort of over a hundred different subjects was used. High-throughput TCR immunosequencing, statistical association of individual TCRs with disease status, and machine learning were combined to predict cytomegalovirus infection status.

The investigation overall reported the following: A later analysis had no HLA typing for the validation cohort, so co-occurrence there was scored across all 130 or so repertoires. Subsequent analysis determined that TCRs grouped into clusters in the first cohort also showed a tendency toward co-occurrence across the roughly 130 validation repertoires, and 85% to 95% of cluster scores exceeded 0. The classifier was reported to diagnose cytomegalovirus status with high specificity and sensitivity in both the original cohort and the validation cohort. In vitro tests confirmed that a few of the cytomegalovirus-associated TCR beta chains recognize cytomegalovirus antigens. Most TCR sequences were observed very rarely across donors, whereas some public TCRs were present in many individuals. It was suggested by the authors that the approach could potentially be generalized to other disease states and immunological phenotypes. The study listed 150 to 200 TCR beta chains as associated with cytomegalovirus.

The donors were included in the validation cohort of 120 subjects, a group kept apart from the roughly 690-subject first cohort. Libraries were made using the immunoSEQ multiplex PCR assay. The authors' analysis ran thus. A statistical classification framework was built to diagnose cytomegalovirus status from the catalog of TCR beta chain sequences. The clones in this table, taken by TCRdb from immuneACCESS, are in-frame only. Not every clone is retained; where verified, under half of the shortfall comes from an unresolved V gene, and the cause of the rest is unknown. The V and J calls and the clone size are those of that table, but D and trimming were determined from the DNA. Across this sample there are more than 90,000 clones, with 86% seen only once. Roughly 5% of the sample is taken by the ten largest. V and J are trimmed by 2 bases and 3 bases, and the gene matches miss 0 bases of the junction. CDR1 and CDR2 are drawn from the germline V gene: SGHRS, YFSETQ. Spanning cysteine to phenylalanine, the CDR3 consists of 13 amino acids. The read is trimmed to its CDR3 DNA, 39 bases read in frame from base 1.

Comment on this clone: Its antigen is still unknown. The sample holds no much larger clone one base away, and base qualities are not on file.

Sequencing was done on a sample of PBMCs. The receptor chain draws on TRBV5-1 and TRBJ2-7; TRBD2 fits 9 bases in the junction. This TCR came from a man younger than 35 in good health and CMV-seronegative. The nucleotide sequence is TGCGCCAGCAGCTTTAGCGGGGGCTACGAGCAGTACTTC. This is translated as CASSFSGGYEQYF. Beyond the CDR3, the reference TRBV5-1 and TRBJ2-7 genes provide the residues; the full variable domain reads: KAGVTQTPRYLIKTRGQQVTLSCSPISGHRSVSWYQQTPGQGLQFLFEYFSETQRNKGNFPGRFSGRQFSNSRSEMNVSTLELGDSALYLCASSFSGGYEQYFGPGTRLTVT.